The clone carrying this T cell receptor (beta chain) turned up a few times. The antigen is not known. This specimen belongs to a study of human T cells and chemical hapten exposure. About the research overall: The study patch tested 0.01% DPC on the upper back and read results at 6 days.

General study points: There was no change with DPC sensitization in TCRs above 1 in 1000 frequency. Against controls, expanded TCRs gave rise to significantly more large CDR3 similarity clusters. A positive correlation with patch test score was shown by PT1 expanded TCR counts.

TCRdb redid the calling of the RACE reads with MiXCR, one entry per CDR3 protein. Of roughly 50,000 distinct CDR3 sequences listed, 9.9% are singletons. J gave up 4 bases and V 6 bases, and 5 bases lay outside the gene matches. In germline, CDR1 is KGHSH, CDR2 LQKENI. The CDR3 sequence is 14 residues long. Time point described: patch test 3, about 24 weeks after DPC sensitization. The treatment was: therapeutic diphenylcyclopropenone sensitization with weekly scalp DPC. This chain uses TRBV18 with TRBJ2-1, with 8 bases aligning to TRBD1. The origin of this receptor is a woman between 40 and 55 years old with alopecia areata. Some clones in this sample may be carry-over from other donors' samples. Material: whole blood, obtained in connection with sensitization to the hapten diphenylcyclopropenone (DPC). For the CDR3, the DNA is TGTGCCAGCTCGCCCGGGACAGGATACAATGAGCAGTTCTTC. Residues: CASSPGTGYNEQFF. The full variable domain, completed using reference TRBV18 and TRBJ2-1, is NAGVMQNPRHLVRRRGQEARLRCSPMKGHSHVYWYRQLPEEGLKFMVYLQKENIIDESGMPKERFSAEFPKEGPSILRIQQVVRGDSAAYFCASSPGTGYNEQFFGPGTRLTVL.